Listed here are 9 T cell receptor beta chains from one sample, sequenced in a study of OX40 agonist ivuxolimab in advanced cancers. The repertoire was sequenced with immunoSEQ multiplex PCR; TCRdb's copy has only in-frame clones and lacks some. The top ten clones hold less than 6% of a sample with around 70,000 clones, roughly 86% of them seen once. This material consisted of CD4+ or CD8+ T cells sorted from blood, taken in a trial of the OX40 agonist ivuxolimab. Every receptor here comes from an adult with an advanced solid tumor such as melanoma, head and neck, liver or kidney cancer.

This clone is a singleton in its sample. The genes are TRBV5-1 and TRBJ2-7; 7 positions agree with TRBD1. The CDR3 loop spans 15 amino acids. Germline-derived CDR1 and CDR2 are SGHRS and YFSETQ. V was clipped by 3 bases and J by 4 bases; unmatched bases: 10. The CDR3 loop is CASSSGQVTTYEQYF. CDR3 DNA sequence: TGCGCCAGCAGCTCCGGACAGGTAACTACGTACGAGCAGTACTTC.

This clone counts as medium-sized. V and J are TRBV5-1 and TRBJ2-7; the D is unclear. This CDR3 region has 13 residues. The germline V gene encodes CDR1 SGHRS and CDR2 YFSETQ. Trimming removed 4 bases from V and 2 bases from J, with 10 bases in between. CDR3 bases: TGCGCCAGCAGCCCCGGCGTGCCCTACGAGCAGTACTTC. Residues: CASSPGVPYEQYF.

This clone has more than one count but fewer than ten. The chain uses TRBV28 and TRBJ1-6; possible D gene TRBD1, 5 bases. Trimming removed 5 bases at V and 7 bases at J, with 15 bases between. The CDR3 covers 15 residues. Germline V gives CDR1 MDHEN, CDR2 SYDVKM. DNA for the CDR3: TGTGCCAGCAGTCCACAGAACAGGTGGAATTCACCCCTCCACTTT. Translated: CASSPQNRWNSPLHF. Using reference TRBV28 and TRBJ1-6 for the parts outside the CDR3, the full variable domain is DVKVTQSSRYLVKRTGEKVFLECVQDMDHENMFWYRQDPGLGLRLIYFSYDVKMKEKGDIPEGYSVSREKKERFSLILESASTNQTSMYLCASSPQNRWNSPLHFGNGTRLTVT.

This rearrangement joins TRBV6-1 to TRBJ1-2; 8 bases are shared with TRBD1. The germline CDR1 and CDR2 sequences are MNHNS and SASEGT. The CDR3 has 13 amino acids. With 10 bases clipped from V and 8 bases from J, the junction kept 12 bases outside the gene matches. The CDR3 protein is CAMQDRAIPGYTF. CDR3 DNA: TGTGCCATGCAGGACAGGGCAATACCAGGCTACACCTTC.

This chain joins TRBV10-3 and TRBJ2-3; 10 bases map to TRBD1. The CDR3 covers 14 residues. Germline V CDR1 and CDR2: ENHRY, SYGVKD. V gave up 10 bases and J gave up 4 bases; unmatched junction bases: 8. The CDR3 bases are TGTGCCACCACAGGGACAGGGGCCGCAGATACGCAGTATTTT. Its translation is CATTGTGAADTQYF.

J is TRBJ2-7 and V is TRBV2; 8 bases map to TRBD1. Germline V gene lookup returns CDR1 SNHLY and CDR2 FYNNEI. Germline trimming cut 0 bases from V and 5 bases from J; bases unmatched to any gene: 6. The CDR3 is 15 amino acids. The CDR3 reads CASSEARTGRNEQYF. The CDR3 coding sequence is TGTGCCAGCAGTGAAGCAAGGACAGGGCGCAACGAGCAGTACTTC.

The gene calls are TRBV5-4 and TRBJ2-5, with D possibly TRBD1 on 6 matching bases. This CDR3 comprises 13 residues. Trimming shortened V by 2 bases and J by 5 bases, and 10 bases separated the two germline ends. CDR1 is SGHNT and CDR2 is YYREEE in the germline V gene (reference sequence). As DNA, the CDR3 is TGTGCCAGCAGCTTCAACAGGGACGAGACCCAGTACTTC. Amino acid sequence: CASSFNRDETQYF.

This sequence joins TRBV10-3 and TRBJ2-1; D call uncertain. The CDR3 sequence is 17 residues long. Looked up from germline, CDR1 is ENHRY and CDR2 is SYGVKD. With 3 bases removed from V and 0 bases from J, the gap between germline ends came to 15 bases. CDR3 coding DNA: TGTGCCATCAGTGAAGGTGTAGCCAAGAGCTCCTACAATGAGCAGTTCTTC. This codes for CAISEGVAKSSYNEQFF.

V and J are TRBV6-5 and TRBJ1-1, with D perhaps matching TRBD1 (6 bases). The CDR3 contains 15 residues. The V gene's germline CDR1 is MNHEY and CDR2 SVGAGI. Trimming shortened V by 2 bases and J by 5 bases, and 15 bases separated the two germline ends. CDR3 nucleotides: TGTGCCAGCAGTTACGGTTCCGGGGGCAGGACTGAAGCTTTCTTT. Amino acids: CASSYGSGGRTEAFF.